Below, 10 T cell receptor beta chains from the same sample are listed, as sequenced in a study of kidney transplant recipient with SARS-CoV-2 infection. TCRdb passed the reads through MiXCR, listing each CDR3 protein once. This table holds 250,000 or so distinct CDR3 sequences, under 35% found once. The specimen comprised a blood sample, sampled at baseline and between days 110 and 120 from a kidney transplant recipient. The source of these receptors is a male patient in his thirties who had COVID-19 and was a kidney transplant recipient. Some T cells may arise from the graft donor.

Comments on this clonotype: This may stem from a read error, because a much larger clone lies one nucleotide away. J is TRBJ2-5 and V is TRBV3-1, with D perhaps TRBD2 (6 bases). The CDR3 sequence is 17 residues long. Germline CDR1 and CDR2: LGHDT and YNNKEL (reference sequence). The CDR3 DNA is TGTGCCGGCAGCTGCGGGACTCCCATTTCTTTCTCTGAGACCCAGTACTTC. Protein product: CAGSCGTPISFSETQYF.

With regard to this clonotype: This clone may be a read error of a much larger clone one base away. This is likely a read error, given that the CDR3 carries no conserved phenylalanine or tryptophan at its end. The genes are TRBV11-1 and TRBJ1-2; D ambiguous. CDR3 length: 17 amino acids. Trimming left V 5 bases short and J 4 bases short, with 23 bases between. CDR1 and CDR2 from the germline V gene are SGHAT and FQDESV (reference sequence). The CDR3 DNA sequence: TGTGCCAGCAGCGACGACGTTAAGGCTGGAAAGACCTATGGCTACACCCTC. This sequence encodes CASSDDVKAGKTYGYTL.

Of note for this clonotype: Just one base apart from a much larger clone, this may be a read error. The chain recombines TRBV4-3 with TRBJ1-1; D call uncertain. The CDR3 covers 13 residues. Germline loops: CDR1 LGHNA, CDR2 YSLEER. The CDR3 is CANSQDKGTEAFF. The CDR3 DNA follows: TGCGCCAACAGCCAAGATAAGGGCACTGAAGCTTTCTTT.

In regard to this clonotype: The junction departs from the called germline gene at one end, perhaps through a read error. The CDR3 DNA reads TGTACCAGCAGCAAACGGGGGCCGGGTGGCCACAATGAGCAGTTCTTC. Its translation: CTSSKRGPGGHNEQFF. The gene calls are TRBV6-5 and TRBJ2-1; possibly TRBD1 or TRBD2 for D (6 bases each). Germline V gene sequence: CDR1 MNHEY, CDR2 SVGAGI. This CDR3 has 16 amino acids.

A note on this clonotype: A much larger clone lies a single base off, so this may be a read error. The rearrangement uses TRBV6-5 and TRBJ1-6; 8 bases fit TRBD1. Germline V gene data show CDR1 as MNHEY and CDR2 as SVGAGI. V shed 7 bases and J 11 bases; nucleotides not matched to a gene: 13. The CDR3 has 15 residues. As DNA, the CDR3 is TGTGCCAGCACCTCGGGACAGGTTTTCAATCCACCCCTCCACTTT. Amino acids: CASTSGQVFNPPLHF.

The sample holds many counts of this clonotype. DNA for the CDR3: TGTGCCAGCAGTTTATCCCCCTCCGACTATGAGCAGTTCTTC. It is translated as CASSLSPSDYEQFF. The chain couples TRBV12-3 or TRBV12-4 to TRBJ2-1; no clear D. The CDR3 is made up of 14 amino acids. The V end lost 2 bases, the J end lost 8 bases, and 13 bases lay between the germline ends.

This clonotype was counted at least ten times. The CDR3 reads CASSAGQVFYGYTF. Here the CDR3 DNA reads TGTGCCAGCAGTGCCGGACAGGTTTTCTATGGCTACACCTTC. This chain uses TRBV12-3 or TRBV12-4 with TRBJ1-2; TRBD1 matches at 7 bases. After removal of 5 bases from V and 4 bases from J, the junction contained 7 bases not matched to a gene. This CDR3 has 14 residues.

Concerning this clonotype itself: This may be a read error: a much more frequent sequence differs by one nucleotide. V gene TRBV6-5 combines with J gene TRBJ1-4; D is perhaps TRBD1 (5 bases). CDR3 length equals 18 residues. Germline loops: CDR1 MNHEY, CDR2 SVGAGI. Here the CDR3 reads CAGRTGRVGAATNEKLFF. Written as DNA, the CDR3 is TGTGCCGGCAGAACGGGTCGCGTTGGGGCTGCAACTAATGAAAAACTGTTTTTT.

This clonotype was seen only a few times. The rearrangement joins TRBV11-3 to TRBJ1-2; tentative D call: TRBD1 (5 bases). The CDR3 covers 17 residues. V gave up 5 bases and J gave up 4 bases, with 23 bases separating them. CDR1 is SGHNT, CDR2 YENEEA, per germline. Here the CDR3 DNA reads TGTGCCAGCAGCGACAGCATCGATCTCGGAAAGACCTATGGCTACACCTTC. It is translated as CASSDSIDLGKTYGYTF.

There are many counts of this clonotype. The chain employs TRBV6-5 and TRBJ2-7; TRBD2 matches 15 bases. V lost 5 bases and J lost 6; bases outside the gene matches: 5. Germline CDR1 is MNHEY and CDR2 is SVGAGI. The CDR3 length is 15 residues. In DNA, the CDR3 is TGTGCCAGCAGTCGCGGACTAGCGGGAGGGTTCGAGCAGTACTTC. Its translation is CASSRGLAGGFEQYF.